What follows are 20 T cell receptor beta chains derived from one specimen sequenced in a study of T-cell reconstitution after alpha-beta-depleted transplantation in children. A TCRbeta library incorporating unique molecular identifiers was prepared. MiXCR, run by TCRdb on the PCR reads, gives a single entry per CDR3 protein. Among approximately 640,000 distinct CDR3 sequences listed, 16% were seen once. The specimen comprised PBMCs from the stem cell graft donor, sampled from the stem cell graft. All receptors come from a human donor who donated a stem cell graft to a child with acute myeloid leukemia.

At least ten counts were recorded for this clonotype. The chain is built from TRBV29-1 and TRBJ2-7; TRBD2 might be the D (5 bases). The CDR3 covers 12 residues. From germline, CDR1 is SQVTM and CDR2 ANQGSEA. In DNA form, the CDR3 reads TGCAGTATTCGGGGATCCTCCTACGAGCAGTACTTC. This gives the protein CSIRGSSYEQYF.

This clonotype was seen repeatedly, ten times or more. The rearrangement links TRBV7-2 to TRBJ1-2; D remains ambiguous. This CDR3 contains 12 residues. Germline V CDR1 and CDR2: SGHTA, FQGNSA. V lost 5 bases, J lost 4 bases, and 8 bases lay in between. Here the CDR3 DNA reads TGTGCCAGCAGCCCCACCGCCTATGGCTACACCTTC. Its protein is CASSPTAYGYTF.

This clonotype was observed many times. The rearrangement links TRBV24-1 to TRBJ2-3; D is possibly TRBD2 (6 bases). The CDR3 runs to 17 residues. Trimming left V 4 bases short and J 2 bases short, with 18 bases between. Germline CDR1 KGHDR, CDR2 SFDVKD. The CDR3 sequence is CATSDRSGGRPTDTQYF. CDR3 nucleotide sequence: TGTGCCACCAGTGACCGTTCCGGAGGGAGACCCACAGATACGCAGTATTTT.

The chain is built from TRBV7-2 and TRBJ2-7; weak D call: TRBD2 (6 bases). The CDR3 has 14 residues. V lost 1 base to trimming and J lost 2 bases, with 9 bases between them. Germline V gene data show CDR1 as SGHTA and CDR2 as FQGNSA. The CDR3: CASSLGGAPYEQYF. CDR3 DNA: TGTGCCAGCAGCTTAGGCGGGGCTCCCTACGAGCAGTACTTC.

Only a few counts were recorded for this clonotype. For the CDR3, the DNA is TGTGCCAGCAGTTACAGGGCGGGCAATCAGCCCCAGCATTTT. Its protein product is CASSYRAGNQPQHF. The chain joins TRBV6-2 or TRBV6-3 to TRBJ1-5; D unresolved. The CDR3 extends over 14 amino acids. The germline gives CDR1 MNHEY, CDR2 SVGEGT. Trimming shortened V by 2 bases and J by 2 bases, and 7 bases separated the two germline ends.

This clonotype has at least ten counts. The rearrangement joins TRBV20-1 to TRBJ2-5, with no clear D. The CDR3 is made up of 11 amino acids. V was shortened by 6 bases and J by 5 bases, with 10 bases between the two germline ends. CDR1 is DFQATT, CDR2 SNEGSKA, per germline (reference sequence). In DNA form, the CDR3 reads TGCAGTGCAGCCCCTGAGGAGACCCAGTACTTC. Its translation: CSAAPEETQYF.

Here the CDR3 DNA reads TGTGCCAGCAGTGAAGGGCAGGGGGTATACGAGCAGTACGTC. It specifies CASSEGQGVYEQYV. This rearrangement joins TRBV6-1 to TRBJ2-7; 7 nucleotides line up with TRBD1. The CDR3 runs to 14 residues. The germline CDR1 and CDR2 sequences are MNHNS and SASEGT. Trimming cost V 1 base and J 4 bases; bases outside gene matches: 4.

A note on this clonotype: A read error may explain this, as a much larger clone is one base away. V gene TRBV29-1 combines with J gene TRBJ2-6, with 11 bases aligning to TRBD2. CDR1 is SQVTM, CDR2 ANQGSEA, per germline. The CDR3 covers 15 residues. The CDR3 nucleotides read TGCATCGTCGCACTAGCGGGGGATGGGGCCAACGTCCTGACTTTC. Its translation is CIVALAGDGANVLTF.

CDR3 nucleotides: TGTGCCACCAGTGTGAACAGGGGAGAGCAGTATTTT. It is translated as CATSVNRGEQYF. The chain employs TRBV24-1 and TRBJ2-3, with 7 bases aligning to TRBD1. Germline CDR1 reads KGHDR; CDR2 reads SFDVKD. This CDR3 comprises 12 residues. V trimming: 5 bases; J trimming: 11 bases; junction bases outside the gene matches: 6.

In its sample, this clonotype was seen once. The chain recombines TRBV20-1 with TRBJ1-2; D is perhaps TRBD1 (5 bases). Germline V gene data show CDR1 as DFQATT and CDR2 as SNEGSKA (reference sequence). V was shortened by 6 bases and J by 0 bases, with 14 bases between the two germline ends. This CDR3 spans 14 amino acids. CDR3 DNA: TGCAGTGCCAATCGACAGTACACTAACTATGGCTACACCTTC. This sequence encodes CSANRQYTNYGYTF.

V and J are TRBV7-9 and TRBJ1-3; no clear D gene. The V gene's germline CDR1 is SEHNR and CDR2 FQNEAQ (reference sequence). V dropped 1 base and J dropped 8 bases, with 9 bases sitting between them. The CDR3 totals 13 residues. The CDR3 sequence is CASSLEGKDTIYF. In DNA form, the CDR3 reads TGTGCCAGCAGCTTAGAAGGGAAGGACACCATATATTTT.

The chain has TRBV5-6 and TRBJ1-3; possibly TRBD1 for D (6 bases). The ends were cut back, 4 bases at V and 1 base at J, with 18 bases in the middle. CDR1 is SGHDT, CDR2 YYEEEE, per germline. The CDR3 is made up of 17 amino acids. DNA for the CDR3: TGTGCCAGCAGCCCGCTCAGGGGACTCGCTTCTGGAAACACCATATATTTT. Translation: CASSPLRGLASGNTIYF. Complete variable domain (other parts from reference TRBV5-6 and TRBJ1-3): DAGVTQSPTHLIKTRGQQVTLRCSPKSGHDTVSWYQQALGQGPQFIFQYYEEEERQRGNFPDRFSGHQFPNYSSELNVNALLLGDSALYLCASSPLRGLASGNTIYFGEGSWLTVV.

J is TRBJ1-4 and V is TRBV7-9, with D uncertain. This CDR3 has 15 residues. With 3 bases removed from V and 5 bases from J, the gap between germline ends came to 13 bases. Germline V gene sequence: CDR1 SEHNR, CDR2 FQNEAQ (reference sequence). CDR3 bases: TGTGCCAGCAGCTTGGGTGCCCTCCTGAATGAAAAACTGTTTTTT. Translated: CASSLGALLNEKLFF. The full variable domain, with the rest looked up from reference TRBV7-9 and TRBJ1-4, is DTGVSQNPRHKITKRGQNVTFRCDPISEHNRLYWYRQTLGQGPEFLTYFQNEAQLEKSRLLSDRFSAERPKGSFSTLEIQRTEQGDSAMYLCASSLGALLNEKLFFGSGTQLSVL.

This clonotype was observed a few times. CDR3 in amino acids: CASTLTSSGNTIYF. CDR3 bases: TGTGCCAGCACCCTTACTTCCTCTGGAAACACCATATATTTT. The V and J genes are TRBV12-3 or TRBV12-4 and TRBJ1-3; D gene uncertain. The CDR3 has 14 amino acids. V was shortened by 7 bases and J by 0 bases, with 10 bases between the two germline ends.

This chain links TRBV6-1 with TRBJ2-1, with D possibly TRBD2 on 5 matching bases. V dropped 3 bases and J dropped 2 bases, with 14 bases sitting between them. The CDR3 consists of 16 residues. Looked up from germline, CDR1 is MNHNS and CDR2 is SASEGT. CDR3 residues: CASSEVGVLPYNEQFF. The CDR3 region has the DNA TGTGCCAGCAGTGAGGTCGGGGTGCTACCCTACAATGAGCAGTTCTTC.

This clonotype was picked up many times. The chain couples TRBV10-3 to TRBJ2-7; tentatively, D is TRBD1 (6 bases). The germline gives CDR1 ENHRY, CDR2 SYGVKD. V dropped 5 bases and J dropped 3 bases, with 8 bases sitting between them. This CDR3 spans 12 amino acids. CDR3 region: CAISQQGYEQYF. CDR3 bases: TGTGCCATCAGTCAACAGGGCTACGAGCAGTACTTC.

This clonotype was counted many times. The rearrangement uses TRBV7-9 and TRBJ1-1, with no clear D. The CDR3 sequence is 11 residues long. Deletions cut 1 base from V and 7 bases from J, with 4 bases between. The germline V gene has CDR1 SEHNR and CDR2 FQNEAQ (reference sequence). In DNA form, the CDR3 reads TGTGCCAGCAGCTTAGAGTTTGAAGCTTTCTTT. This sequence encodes CASSLEFEAFF.

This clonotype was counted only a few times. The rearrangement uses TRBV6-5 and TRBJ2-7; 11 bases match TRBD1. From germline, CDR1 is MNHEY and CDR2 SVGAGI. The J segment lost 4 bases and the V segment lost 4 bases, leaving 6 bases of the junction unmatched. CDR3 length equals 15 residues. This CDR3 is CASSSTGTGGYEQYF. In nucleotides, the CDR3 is TGTGCCAGCAGTTCTACCGGGACAGGGGGTTACGAGCAGTACTTC.

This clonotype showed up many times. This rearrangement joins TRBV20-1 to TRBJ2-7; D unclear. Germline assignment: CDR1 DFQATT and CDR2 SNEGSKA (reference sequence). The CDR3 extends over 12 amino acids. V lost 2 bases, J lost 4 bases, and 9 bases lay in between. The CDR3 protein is CSARNQFYEQYV. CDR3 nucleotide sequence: TGCAGTGCTAGAAATCAATTTTACGAGCAGTACGTC.

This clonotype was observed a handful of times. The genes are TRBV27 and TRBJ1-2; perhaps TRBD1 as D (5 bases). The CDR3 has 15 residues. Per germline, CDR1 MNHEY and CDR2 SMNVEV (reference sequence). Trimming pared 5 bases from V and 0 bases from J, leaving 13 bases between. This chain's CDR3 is CASSPYDSSNYGYTF. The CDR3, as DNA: TGTGCCAGCAGTCCCTATGACAGTTCTAACTATGGCTACACCTTC.